These T cell receptor beta chains were read from a single sample in a study of cytomegalovirus exposure and HLA in healthy donors. Using immunoSEQ multiplex PCR, the repertoire was profiled, and TCRdb retains in-frame clones only, with some absent. This sample has hundreds of thousands of clones, with roughly four fifths found just once. Input material: PBMCs. All receptors come from a girl aged 5 to 17 in good health and CMV-seronegative. CDR3s leave out the opening cysteine and the closing phenylalanine or tryptophan. The order of the fields is V gene, clone size, CDR3 length, CDR3 protein. The size field is filled for only some rows; it gives once, few, many or a size class.

v_call: TRBV28; clone_size: NA; cdr3_length: 10; cdr3_aa: ASRRQGFDYT
v_call: TRBV18; clone_size: few; cdr3_length: 15; cdr3_aa: ASSPPGTGNSNQPQH
v_call: TRBV13; clone_size: NA; cdr3_length: 12; cdr3_aa: ASRHAGTQETQY
v_call: TRBV28; clone_size: NA; cdr3_length: 12; cdr3_aa: ASSVGGVNTEAF
v_call: TRBV9; clone_size: NA; cdr3_length: 15; cdr3_aa: ASSAGLAGGLYNEQF
v_call: TRBV28; clone_size: NA; cdr3_length: 13; cdr3_aa: ASSFPGQGTDTQY
v_call: TRBV27; clone_size: NA; cdr3_length: 14; cdr3_aa: ASSPPTQTGYLGYT
v_call: TRBV15; clone_size: NA; cdr3_length: 13; cdr3_aa: ATSRDLKGYNEQF
v_call: TRBV30; clone_size: NA; cdr3_length: 8; cdr3_aa: ASHFLEAF
v_call: TRBV7-6; clone_size: NA; cdr3_length: 13; cdr3_aa: ASSLAEGFQETQY
v_call: TRBV29-1; clone_size: NA; cdr3_length: 9; cdr3_aa: SVESGHGYT
v_call: TRBV6-1; clone_size: few; cdr3_length: 12; cdr3_aa: ASGDRPAYTEAF
v_call: TRBV5-1; clone_size: NA; cdr3_length: 12; cdr3_aa: ASSLQVGPDTQY
v_call: TRBV2; clone_size: few; cdr3_length: 12; cdr3_aa: ASSEQTVNYEQY
v_call: TRBV5-1; clone_size: NA; cdr3_length: 15; cdr3_aa: ASSLGMAAGGNYGYT
v_call: TRBV5-4; clone_size: once; cdr3_length: 12; cdr3_aa: ASSSGTSINEQF
v_call: TRBV19; clone_size: NA; cdr3_length: 13; cdr3_aa: ASSNRDRGQYEQY
v_call: TRBV19; clone_size: NA; cdr3_length: 11; cdr3_aa: ASSPGHFYGYT
v_call: TRBV4-2; clone_size: NA; cdr3_length: 9; cdr3_aa: ASLGDQPQH
v_call: TRBV5-4; clone_size: NA; cdr3_length: 10; cdr3_aa: ASWGDTETQY
v_call: TRBV28; clone_size: NA; cdr3_length: 15; cdr3_aa: ASSRSDADRGVYEQY
v_call: TRBV27; clone_size: NA; cdr3_length: 14; cdr3_aa: ASSLSPSVKYNEQF
v_call: TRBV28; clone_size: NA; cdr3_length: 12; cdr3_aa: ASKSPGSYNEQF
v_call: TRBV7-2; clone_size: NA; cdr3_length: 12; cdr3_aa: ASSTNSGGETQY
v_call: TRBV27; clone_size: NA; cdr3_length: 14; cdr3_aa: ASSFFSGFGNTEAF
v_call: TRBV27; clone_size: NA; cdr3_length: 16; cdr3_aa: ARPLGGQGLEPSNEQY
v_call: TRBV9; clone_size: NA; cdr3_length: 12; cdr3_aa: ASSVESYNTEAF
v_call: TRBV28; clone_size: NA; cdr3_length: 10; cdr3_aa: ASSPPVNTIY